These 27 T cell receptor beta chains were sequenced from one sample in a study of neurological immune-mediated disorders. Each CDR3 protein gets one entry after TCRdb re-called the 5' RACE reads with MiXCR. Of 80,000 to 100,000 distinct CDR3 sequences in the sample, around 3.5% were seen once. Sequenced input: PBMCs. The source of these receptors is a woman aged 45-65 years with multiple sclerosis.

This clonotype occurred many times. The chain recombines TRBV6-5 with TRBJ2-7; 8 bases match TRBD1. The CDR3 totals 15 residues. The germline CDR1 and CDR2 sequences are MNHEY and SVGAGI. V gave up 5 bases and J gave up 3 bases; unmatched junction bases: 9. The CDR3 nucleotides read TGTGCCAGCAGTCAATACGGGACAGGAAGCTACGAGCAGTACTTC. Encoded protein: CASSQYGTGSYEQYF.

In this sample, this clonotype turned up many times. The genes are TRBV29-1 and TRBJ2-7, with D possibly matching TRBD2 (5 bases). Trimming left V 3 bases short and J 5 bases short, with 14 bases between. CDR3 length: 13 residues. Germline V gene lookup returns CDR1 SQVTM and CDR2 ANQGSEA. The CDR3 sequence is CSVESGISDEQYF. The CDR3 nucleotides read TGCAGCGTTGAGTCGGGGATAAGTGACGAGCAGTACTTC.

At least ten counts were recorded for this clonotype. The chain links TRBV7-8 to TRBJ2-1; D is uncertain. Trimming took 7 bases from V and 3 from J, leaving 10 bases between them. The CDR3 loop spans 13 amino acids. Germline V gene lookup returns CDR1 SGHVS and CDR2 FQNEAQ. The CDR3 DNA follows: TGTGCCAGCACGTTTGGTAGCTACAATGAGCAGTTCTTC. Residues: CASTFGSYNEQFF.

This clonotype was observed many times. The V call is TRBV2, the J call TRBJ1-2; 9 nucleotides line up with TRBD1. V lost 8 bases and J lost 5; bases outside the gene matches: 9. The CDR3 consists of 14 residues. CDR1 is SNHLY and CDR2 is FYNNEI in the germline V gene. The CDR3 spells CASQIPGQGYGYTF. For the CDR3, the DNA is TGTGCCAGCCAAATTCCGGGACAGGGTTATGGCTACACCTTC.

Many counts were recorded for this clonotype. The chain recombines TRBV10-3 with TRBJ1-2; D ambiguous. The CDR3 extends over 13 amino acids. V lost 6 bases to trimming and J lost 8 bases, with 16 bases between them. Germline CDR1 and CDR2: ENHRY and SYGVKD. The CDR3 region is CAISDRKESGYTF. Written as DNA, the CDR3 is TGTGCCATCAGCGACCGAAAGGAATCGGGCTACACCTTC.

This clonotype was seen repeatedly, ten times or more. The chain is built from TRBV20-1 and TRBJ2-3; the D gene could be TRBD1 or TRBD2 (5 bases each). Between the trimmed V and J ends, which lost 7 bases and 4 bases, there was a span of 15 bases. The CDR3 extends over 13 amino acids. Germline V gene lookup returns CDR1 DFQATT and CDR2 SNEGSKA (reference sequence). CDR3 sequence: CSVRGGGSDTQYF. The CDR3 nucleotides read TGCAGTGTTCGGGGCGGTGGGTCAGATACGCAGTATTTT.

About this clonotype: A read error may account for a junction end that differs from germline. The genes are TRBV10-3 and TRBJ1-6, with 8 bases identical to TRBD1. This CDR3 has 13 amino acids. Per germline, CDR1 ENHRY and CDR2 SYGVKD. CDR3 residues: CAISTGGWSTLNF. The CDR3 nucleotides are TGTGCCATCAGCACAGGGGGGTGGTCAACCCTCAACTTT.

Note on this clonotype: At one boundary the junction diverges from the germline segment, which might be a read error. The CDR3 DNA is TGCGCCAGCAGCCCTCGGGGCGCGAACACTGGAGCTTTCTTT. Amino acids: CASSPRGANTGAFF. This sequence joins TRBV5-1 and TRBJ1-1, with D maybe TRBD1 (5 bases). The CDR3 is 14 residues long. Germline values: CDR1 SGHRS, CDR2 YFSETQ.

Many counts were recorded for this clonotype. The chain has TRBV12-3 or TRBV12-4 and TRBJ2-1; 8 nucleotides line up with TRBD2. The V gene end was trimmed by 6 bases and the J gene end by 4 bases; junction bases not matched to a gene: 5. The CDR3 contains 14 residues. CDR3 nucleotides: TGTGCCAGCAGGGGGACTAGGGCTTACAATGAGCAGTTCTTC. It encodes CASRGTRAYNEQFF.

This clonotype came up many times. The V and J genes are TRBV4-2 and TRBJ2-2; TRBD2 aligns across 7 bases. The CDR3 runs 17 residues. CDR1 is LGHNA, CDR2 YNFKEQ, per germline. With 1 base clipped from V and 1 base from J, the junction kept 6 bases outside the gene matches. CDR3 amino acids: CASSQVPLARNTGELFF. CDR3 bases: TGTGCCAGCAGCCAAGTCCCACTAGCGCGGAACACCGGGGAGCTGTTTTTT.

This clonotype was found many times. This chain joins TRBV5-6 and TRBJ2-1; TRBD2 might be the D (6 bases). This CDR3 contains 12 residues. Per germline, CDR1 SGHDT and CDR2 YYEEEE. V lost 4 bases and J lost 9, with 11 bases in between. In nucleotides, the CDR3 is TGTGCCAGCAGCCCGGGGGTGGGTGAGCAGTTCTTC. Translation gives CASSPGVGEQFF.

Ten or more counts support this clonotype. The V gene is TRBV29-1, the J gene TRBJ1-2; D is unresolved. This CDR3 has 12 amino acids. V was cut by 7 bases and J by 3 bases, with 12 bases left in between. Looked up from germline, CDR1 is SQVTM and CDR2 is ANQGSEA. The CDR3 spells CSGEHYDYGYTF. CDR3 coding DNA: TGCAGCGGGGAGCACTACGACTATGGCTACACCTTC.

This clonotype was counted at least ten times. This chain links TRBV12-3 or TRBV12-4 with TRBJ1-3; 7 nucleotides match TRBD1. J lost 0 bases, V lost 5 bases, and 7 bases had no gene match. The CDR3 is 16 amino acids. For the CDR3, the DNA is TGTGCCAGCAGTGAGCTGACAGGGTTCTCTGGAAACACCATATATTTT. Its protein product is CASSELTGFSGNTIYF.

In this sample, this clonotype turned up many times. This chain joins TRBV5-1 and TRBJ2-7; D remains ambiguous. This CDR3 has 13 amino acids. Trimming removed 4 bases at V and 7 bases at J, with 15 bases between. Germline V gives CDR1 SGHRS, CDR2 YFSETQ. The CDR3 loop is CASSADPSGEQYF. Here the CDR3 DNA reads TGCGCCAGCAGCGCGGACCCTTCGGGTGAGCAGTACTTC.

This clonotype has at least ten counts. The junction departs from the called germline gene at one end, perhaps through a read error. The chain carries TRBV7-7 and TRBJ2-5; D perhaps matches TRBD2 (5 bases). The CDR3 covers 14 residues. The germline CDR1 and CDR2 sequences are SSHAT and FNYEAQ (reference sequence). The CDR3 loop reads CASSSSPGRETQYF. In DNA form, the CDR3 reads TGTGCTAGCAGCTCTTCCCCGGGGAGAGAGACCCAGTACTTC.

With regard to this clonotype: A much larger clone is a single base away; this may be a read error. The genes are TRBV7-9 and TRBJ1-2; 7 bases are a match to TRBD1. Germline V CDR1 and CDR2: SEHNR, FQNEAQ (reference sequence). Trimming removed 5 bases from V and 8 bases from J; junction bases left unmatched: 5. The CDR3 consists of 12 residues. Here the CDR3 reads CASSDRVNGYTF. The CDR3 nucleotides are TGTGCCAGCAGCGACAGGGTGAACGGCTACACCTTC.

This clonotype was counted ten times or more. This chain connects TRBV7-9 to TRBJ2-3, with 7 bases that match TRBD1. The CDR3 totals 14 residues. Unmatched junction bases numbered 9, after V lost 10 bases and J lost 2 bases. The germline gives CDR1 SEHNR, CDR2 FQNEAQ (reference sequence). The CDR3 DNA sequence: TGTGCCACTAGACAGGGTAGGGCCACAGATACGCAGTATTTT. Translation gives CATRQGRATDTQYF.

This clonotype has a count of ten or more. The genes are TRBV20-1 and TRBJ1-6; no clear D. The V and J ends lost 3 bases and 8 bases respectively, with 14 bases between them. This CDR3 comprises 14 residues. CDR1 and CDR2 (germline): DFQATT, SNEGSKA (reference sequence). The CDR3 DNA is TGCAGTGCTAGTAGCGGAATCGGATATTCACCCCTCCACTTT. Protein sequence: CSASSGIGYSPLHF.

This clonotype has ten or more counts. This chain uses TRBV20-1 with TRBJ2-7, with 7 bases matching TRBD1. Germline V lookup: CDR1 DFQATT, CDR2 SNEGSKA (reference sequence). V gave up 3 bases and J gave up 8 bases; unmatched junction bases: 4. The CDR3 contains 11 residues. This CDR3 is CSASHRGKQYF. CDR3 DNA: TGCAGTGCTAGCCACAGGGGCAAGCAGTACTTC.

In its sample, this clonotype was seen many times. The rearrangement links TRBV6-5 to TRBJ1-2; TRBD1 agrees at 9 bases. V dropped 6 bases and J dropped 4; count of bases not matched to a gene: 6. Germline CDR1 and CDR2: MNHEY and SVGAGI. This CDR3 has 14 residues. The CDR3 loop reads CASSRDRDVYGYTF. The CDR3 DNA follows: TGTGCCAGCAGCCGGGACAGGGATGTCTATGGCTACACCTTC.

The J gene is TRBJ2-5, the V gene TRBV20-1; 7 bases are shared with TRBD2. The CDR3 is 14 residues long. V dropped 1 base and J dropped 2; count of bases not matched to a gene: 4. Germline V gives CDR1 DFQATT, CDR2 SNEGSKA (reference sequence). CDR3 nucleotide sequence: TGCAGTGCTAGAGTCAGCGGGGCGCAAGAGACCCAGTACTTC. This encodes CSARVSGAQETQYF.

This clonotype was observed many times. DNA for the CDR3: TGTGCCAGCAGCCAAGTGATTAGCGGGACCTACAATGAGCAGTTCTTC. As protein: CASSQVISGTYNEQFF. J is TRBJ2-1 and V is TRBV14, with 8 bases fitting TRBD2. The CDR3 is 16 amino acids. V lost 1 base and J lost 2; bases outside the gene matches: 4. Germline values: CDR1 SGHDN, CDR2 FVKESK.

This clonotype was counted many times. The gene calls are TRBV4-2 and TRBJ2-7; TRBD1 might be the D (6 bases). Trimming removed 0 bases from V and 0 bases from J, with 9 bases in between. This CDR3 contains 15 residues. Germline assignment: CDR1 LGHNA and CDR2 YNFKEQ. The chain's CDR3 is CASSQESGDSYEQYF. CDR3 DNA sequence: TGTGCCAGCAGCCAAGAGTCAGGGGACTCCTACGAGCAGTACTTC.

This clonotype came up many times. The rearrangement joins TRBV19 to TRBJ2-1, with D uncertain. Germline assignment: CDR1 LNHDA and CDR2 SQIVND (reference sequence). CDR3 length: 14 residues. Trimming left V 8 bases short and J 0 bases short, with 11 bases between. The CDR3: CASRPGPSYNEQFF. The CDR3 bases are TGTGCCAGTCGACCGGGCCCCTCCTACAATGAGCAGTTCTTC. The full variable domain, its missing parts supplied by reference TRBV19 and TRBJ2-1, is DGGITQSPKYLFRKEGQNVTLSCEQNLNHDAMYWYRQDPGQGLRLIYYSQIVNDFQKGDIAEGYSVSREKKESFPLTVTSAQKNPTAFYLCASRPGPSYNEQFFGPGTRLTVL.

This clonotype has at least ten counts. This rearrangement joins TRBV20-1 to TRBJ1-1, with D hard to call. Germline loops: CDR1 DFQATT, CDR2 SNEGSKA (reference sequence). The CDR3 covers 11 residues. Trimming shortened V by 3 bases and J by 0 bases, and 2 bases separated the two germline ends. The CDR3, as DNA: TGCAGTGCTAGGCTGAACACTGAAGCTTTCTTT. Translated: CSARLNTEAFF.

The chain links TRBV5-1 to TRBJ2-3; TRBD2 matches 10 bases. The germline gives CDR1 SGHRS, CDR2 YFSETQ. This CDR3 has 18 amino acids. The V gene end was trimmed by 0 bases and the J gene end by 1 base; junction bases not matched to a gene: 8. The DNA of the CDR3 is TGCGCCAGCAGCTTGGTGAAGCGGGGGGGCAGGGGCACAGATACGCAGTATTTT. Protein: CASSLVKRGGRGTDTQYF.

This clonotype was seen repeatedly, ten times or more. The CDR3 protein is CASSPTRTANYGYTF. CDR3 DNA sequence: TGTGCCAGCAGTCCTACCAGGACAGCCAACTATGGCTACACCTTC. V and J are TRBV6-1 and TRBJ1-2; maybe TRBD1 (6 bases). Trimming pared 5 bases from V and 2 bases from J, leaving 15 bases between. Looked up from germline, CDR1 is MNHNS and CDR2 is SASEGT. This CDR3 contains 15 residues.